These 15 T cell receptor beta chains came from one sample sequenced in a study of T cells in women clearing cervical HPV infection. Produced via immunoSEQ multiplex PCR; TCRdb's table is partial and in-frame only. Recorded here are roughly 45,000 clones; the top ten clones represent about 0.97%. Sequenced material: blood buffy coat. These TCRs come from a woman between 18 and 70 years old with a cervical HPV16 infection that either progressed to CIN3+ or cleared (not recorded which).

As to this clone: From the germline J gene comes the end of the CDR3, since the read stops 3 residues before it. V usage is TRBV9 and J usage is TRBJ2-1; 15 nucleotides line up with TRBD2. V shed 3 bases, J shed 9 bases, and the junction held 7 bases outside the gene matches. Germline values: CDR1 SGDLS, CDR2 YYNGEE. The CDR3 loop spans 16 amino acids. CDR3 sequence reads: CASSGGLAGGPVEQFF. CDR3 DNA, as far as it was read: TGTGCCAGCAGCGGCGGACTAGCGGGGGGGCCAGTTGAG.

CDR3 loop: CASSVSGGGALYEQYF. The part of the CDR3 DNA that was read is TGTGCCAGCAGCGTCAGCGGCGGGGGGGCTCTCTACGAG. This chain connects TRBV9 to TRBJ2-7, with TRBD2 identical over 9 bases. The CDR3 goes on 3 residues after the read ends, and that part is filled in from the germline J gene. V lost 2 bases to trimming and J lost 3 bases; unmatched junction nucleotides: 9. From germline, CDR1 is SGDLS and CDR2 YYNGEE. The CDR3 length is 16 residues.

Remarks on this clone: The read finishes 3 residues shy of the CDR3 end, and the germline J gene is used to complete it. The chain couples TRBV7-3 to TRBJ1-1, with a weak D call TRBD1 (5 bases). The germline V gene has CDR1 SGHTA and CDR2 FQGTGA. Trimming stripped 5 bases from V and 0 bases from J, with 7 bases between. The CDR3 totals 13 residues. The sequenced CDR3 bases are TGTGCCAGCAGCGTACAGGTGAACACTGAA. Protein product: CASSVQVNTE. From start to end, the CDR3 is CASSVQVNTEAFF.

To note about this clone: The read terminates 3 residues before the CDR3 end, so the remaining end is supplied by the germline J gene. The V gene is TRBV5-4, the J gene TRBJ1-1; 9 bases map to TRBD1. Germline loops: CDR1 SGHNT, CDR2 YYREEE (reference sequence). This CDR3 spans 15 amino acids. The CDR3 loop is CASSHMQDRGKEAFF. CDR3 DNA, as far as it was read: TGTGCCAGCAGTCATATGCAGGACAGGGGCAAGGAG.

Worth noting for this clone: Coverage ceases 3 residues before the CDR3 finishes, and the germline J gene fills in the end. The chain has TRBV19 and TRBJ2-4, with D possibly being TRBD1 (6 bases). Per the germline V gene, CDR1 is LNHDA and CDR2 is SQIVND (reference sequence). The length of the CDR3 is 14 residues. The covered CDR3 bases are TGTGCCAGTTCGGACAGACCAACTAACTATGGT. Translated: CASSDRPTNYG. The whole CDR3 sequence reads CASSDRPTNYGQYF.

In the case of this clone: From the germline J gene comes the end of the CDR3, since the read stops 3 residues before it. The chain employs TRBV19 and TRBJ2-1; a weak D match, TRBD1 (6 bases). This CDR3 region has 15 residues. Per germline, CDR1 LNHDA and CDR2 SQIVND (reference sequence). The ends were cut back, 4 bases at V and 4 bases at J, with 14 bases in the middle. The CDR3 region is CASSTDSPPYNEQFF. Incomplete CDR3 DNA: TGTGCCAGTAGTACGGACAGTCCCCCTTACAATGAG.

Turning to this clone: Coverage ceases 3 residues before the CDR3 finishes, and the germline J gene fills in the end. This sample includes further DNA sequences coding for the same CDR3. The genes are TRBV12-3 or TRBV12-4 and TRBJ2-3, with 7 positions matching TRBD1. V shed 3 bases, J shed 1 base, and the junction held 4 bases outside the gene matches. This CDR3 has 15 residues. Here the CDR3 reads CASSLRQGGTDTQYF. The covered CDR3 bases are TGTGCCAGCAGTTTGAGACAGGGTGGCACAGATACG.

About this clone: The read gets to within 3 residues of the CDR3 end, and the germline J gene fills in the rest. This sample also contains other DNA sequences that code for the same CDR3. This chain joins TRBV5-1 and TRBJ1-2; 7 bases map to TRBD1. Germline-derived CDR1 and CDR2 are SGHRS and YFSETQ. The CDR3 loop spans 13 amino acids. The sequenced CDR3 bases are TGCGCCAGCAGCTGGGGCACAGGGGAGGGC. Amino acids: CASSWGTGEG. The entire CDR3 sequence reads CASSWGTGEGYTF.

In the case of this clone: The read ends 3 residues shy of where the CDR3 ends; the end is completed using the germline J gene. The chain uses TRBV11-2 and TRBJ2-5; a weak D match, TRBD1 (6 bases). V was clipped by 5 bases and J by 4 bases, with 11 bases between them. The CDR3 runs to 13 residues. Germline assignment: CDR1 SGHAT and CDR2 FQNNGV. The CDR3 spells CASSGRTAETQYF. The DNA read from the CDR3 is TGTGCCAGCAGCGGCAGGACAGCAGAGACC.

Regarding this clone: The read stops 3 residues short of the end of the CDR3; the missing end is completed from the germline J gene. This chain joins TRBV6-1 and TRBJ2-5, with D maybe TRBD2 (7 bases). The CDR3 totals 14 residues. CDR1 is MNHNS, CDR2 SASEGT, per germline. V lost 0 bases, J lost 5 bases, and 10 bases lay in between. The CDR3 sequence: CASSEAGGHETQYF. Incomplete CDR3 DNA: TGTGCCAGCAGTGAAGCGGGGGGGCATGAGACC.

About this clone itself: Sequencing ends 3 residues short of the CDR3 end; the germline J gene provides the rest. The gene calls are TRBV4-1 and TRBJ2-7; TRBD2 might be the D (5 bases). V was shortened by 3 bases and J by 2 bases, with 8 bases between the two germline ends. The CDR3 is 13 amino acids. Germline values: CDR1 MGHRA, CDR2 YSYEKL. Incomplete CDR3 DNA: TGCGCCAGCAGCCAGAGGGTTGCCTACGAG. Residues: CASSQRVAYE. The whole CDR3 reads CASSQRVAYEQYF.

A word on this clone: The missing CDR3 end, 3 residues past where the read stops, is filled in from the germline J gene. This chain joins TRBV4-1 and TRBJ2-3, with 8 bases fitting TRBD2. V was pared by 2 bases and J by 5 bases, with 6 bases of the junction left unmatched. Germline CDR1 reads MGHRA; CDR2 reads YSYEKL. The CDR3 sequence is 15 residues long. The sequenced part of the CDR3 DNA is TGCGCCAGCAGCCAATACGGGGGGGCTTTAGATACG. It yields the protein CASSQYGGALDT. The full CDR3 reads CASSQYGGALDTQYF.

CDR3 DNA, as far as it was read: TGCAGTGCTAGAGATTGGGGGGAAAATATTGAG. This encodes CSARDWGENIE. The CDR3, in full, reads CSARDWGENIEQFF. The genes are TRBV20-1 and TRBJ2-1; D might be TRBD2 (6 bases). The observed sequence ends 3 residues before the CDR3 terminus, with the missing tail filled in from the germline J gene. The CDR3 has 14 residues. Trimming left V 0 bases short and J 9 bases short, with 15 bases between. The V gene's germline CDR1 is DFQATT and CDR2 SNEGSKA (reference sequence).

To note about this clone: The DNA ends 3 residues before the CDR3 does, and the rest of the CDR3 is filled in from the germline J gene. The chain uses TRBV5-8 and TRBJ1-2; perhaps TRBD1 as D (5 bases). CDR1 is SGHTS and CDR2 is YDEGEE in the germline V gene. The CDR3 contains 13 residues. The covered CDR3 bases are TGTGCCAGCAGCCCGGCGGGGCTGGCGGGC. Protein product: CASSPAGLAG. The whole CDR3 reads CASSPAGLAGYTF.

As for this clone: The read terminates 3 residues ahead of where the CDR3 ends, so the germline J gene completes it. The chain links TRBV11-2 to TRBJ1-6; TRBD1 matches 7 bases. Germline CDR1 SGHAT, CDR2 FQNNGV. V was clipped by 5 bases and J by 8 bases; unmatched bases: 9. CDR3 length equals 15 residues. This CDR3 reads CASSPDRIGDSPLHF. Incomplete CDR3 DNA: TGTGCCAGCAGCCCGGACAGGATTGGAGATTCACCC.